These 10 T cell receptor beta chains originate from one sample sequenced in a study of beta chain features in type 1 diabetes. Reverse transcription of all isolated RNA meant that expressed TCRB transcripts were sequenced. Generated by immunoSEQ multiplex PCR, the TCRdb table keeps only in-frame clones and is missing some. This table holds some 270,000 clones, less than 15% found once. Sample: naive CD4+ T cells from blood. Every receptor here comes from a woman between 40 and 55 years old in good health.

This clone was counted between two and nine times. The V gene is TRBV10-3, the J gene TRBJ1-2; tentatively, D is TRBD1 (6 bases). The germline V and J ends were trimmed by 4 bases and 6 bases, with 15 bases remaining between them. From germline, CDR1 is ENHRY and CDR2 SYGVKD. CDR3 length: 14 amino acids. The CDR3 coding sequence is TGTGCCATCAGTGTAGGGGGATACGCAGATGGCTACACCTTC. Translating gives CAISVGGYADGYTF.

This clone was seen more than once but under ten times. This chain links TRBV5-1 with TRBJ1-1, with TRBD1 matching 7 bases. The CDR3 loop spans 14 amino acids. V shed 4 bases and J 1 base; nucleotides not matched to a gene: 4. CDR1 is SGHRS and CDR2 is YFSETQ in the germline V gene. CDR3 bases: TGCGCCAGCAGCCCCGGACAGGAGAACACTGAAGCTTTCTTT. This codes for CASSPGQENTEAFF.

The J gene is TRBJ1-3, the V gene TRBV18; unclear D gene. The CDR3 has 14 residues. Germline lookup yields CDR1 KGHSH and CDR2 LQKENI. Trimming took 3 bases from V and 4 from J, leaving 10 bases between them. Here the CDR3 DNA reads TGTGCCAGCTCACCCGATAACGGGGGAAACACCATATATTTT. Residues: CASSPDNGGNTIYF.

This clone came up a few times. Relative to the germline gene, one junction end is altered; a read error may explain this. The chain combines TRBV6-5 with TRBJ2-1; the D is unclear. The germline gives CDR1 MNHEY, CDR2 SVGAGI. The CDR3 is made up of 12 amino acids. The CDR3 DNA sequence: TGTGCCAGCAGCTACTACGGCAATGAGCAGTTCTTC. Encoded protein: CASSYYGNEQFF.

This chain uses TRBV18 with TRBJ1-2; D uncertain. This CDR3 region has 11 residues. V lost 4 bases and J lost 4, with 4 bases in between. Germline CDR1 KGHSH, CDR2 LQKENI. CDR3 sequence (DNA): TGTGCCAGCTCACAGAGCTATGGCTACACCTTC. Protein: CASSQSYGYTF. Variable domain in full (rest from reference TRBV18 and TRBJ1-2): NAGVMQNPRHLVRRRGQEARLRCSPMKGHSHVYWYRQLPEEGLKFMVYLQKENIIDESGMPKERFSAEFPKEGPSILRIQQVVRGDSAAYFCASSQSYGYTFGSGTRLTVV.

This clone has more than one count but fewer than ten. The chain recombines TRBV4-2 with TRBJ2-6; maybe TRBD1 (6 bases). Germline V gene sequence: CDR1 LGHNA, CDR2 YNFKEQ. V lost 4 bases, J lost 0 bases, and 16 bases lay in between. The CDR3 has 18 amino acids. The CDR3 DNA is TGTGCCAGCAGCCCCCAGGGGTCAACCTCCTCTGGGGCCAACGTCCTGACTTTC. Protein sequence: CASSPQGSTSSGANVLTF.

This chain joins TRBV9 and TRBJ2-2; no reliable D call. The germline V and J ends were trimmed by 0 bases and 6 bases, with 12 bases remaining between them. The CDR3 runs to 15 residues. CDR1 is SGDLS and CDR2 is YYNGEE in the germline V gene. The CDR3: CASSVGPTLPGELFF. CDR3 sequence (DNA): TGTGCCAGCAGCGTAGGCCCGACTCTACCCGGGGAGCTGTTTTTT. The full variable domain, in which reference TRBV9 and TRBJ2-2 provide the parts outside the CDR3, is DSGVTQTPKHLITATGQRVTLRCSPRSGDLSVYWYQQSLDQGLQFLIQYYNGEERAKGNILERFSAQQFPDLHSELNLSSLELGDSALYFCASSVGPTLPGELFFGEGSRLTVL.

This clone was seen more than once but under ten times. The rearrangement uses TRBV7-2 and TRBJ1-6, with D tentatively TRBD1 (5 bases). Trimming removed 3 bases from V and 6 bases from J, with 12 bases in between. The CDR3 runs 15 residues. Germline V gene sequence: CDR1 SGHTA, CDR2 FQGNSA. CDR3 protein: CASSFRVQGNSPLHF. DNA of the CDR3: TGTGCCAGCAGCTTCAGGGTCCAGGGTAATTCACCCCTCCACTTT. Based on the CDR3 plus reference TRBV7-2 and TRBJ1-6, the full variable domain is GAGVSQSPSNKVTEKGKDVELRCDPISGHTALYWYRQSLGQGLEFLIYFQGNSAPDKSGLPSDRFSAERTGGSVSTLTIQRTQQEDSAVYLCASSFRVQGNSPLHFGNGTRLTVT.

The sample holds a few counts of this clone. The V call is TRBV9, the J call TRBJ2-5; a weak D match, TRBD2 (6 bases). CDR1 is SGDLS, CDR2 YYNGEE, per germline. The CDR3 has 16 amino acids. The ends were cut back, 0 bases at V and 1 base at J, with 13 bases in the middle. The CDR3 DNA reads TGTGCCAGCAGCGTAGGGGTGGGGGACTTCCAAGAGACCCAGTACTTC. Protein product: CASSVGVGDFQETQYF.

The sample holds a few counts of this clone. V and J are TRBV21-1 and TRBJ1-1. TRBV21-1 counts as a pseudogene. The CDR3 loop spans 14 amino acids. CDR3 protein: CVPPGGEGGTEAFF. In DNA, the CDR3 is TGTGTCCCCCCGGGTGGGGAGGGTGGCACTGAAGCTTTCTTT.